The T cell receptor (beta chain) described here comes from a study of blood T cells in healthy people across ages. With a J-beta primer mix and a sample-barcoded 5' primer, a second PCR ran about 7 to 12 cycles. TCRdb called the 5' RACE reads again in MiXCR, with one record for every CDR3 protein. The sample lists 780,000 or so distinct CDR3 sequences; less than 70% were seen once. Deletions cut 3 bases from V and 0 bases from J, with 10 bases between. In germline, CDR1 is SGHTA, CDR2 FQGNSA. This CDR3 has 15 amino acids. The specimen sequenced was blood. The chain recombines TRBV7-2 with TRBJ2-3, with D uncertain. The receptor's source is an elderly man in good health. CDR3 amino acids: CASSLGILSTDTQYF. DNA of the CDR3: TGTGCCAGCAGCTTGGGGATCCTTAGCACAGATACGCAGTATTTT.